Listed here are 15 T cell receptor beta chains from one sample, sequenced in a study of T cell repertoires in cytomegalovirus infection. Each CDR3 protein gets one entry after TCRdb re-called the reads with MiXCR. The sample includes approximately 390,000 distinct CDR3 sequences, approximately 35% of them seen just once. For these receptors, no antigen is known. The starting material was cultured PBMCs, obtained from culture after CMV antigen stimulation. The receptors shown here come from a human donor in good health (CMV status not recorded). Some clones in this sample may be carry-over from other donors' samples.

This clonotype has ten or more counts. This chain connects TRBV7-2 to TRBJ1-3; D is uncertain. Germline V gene lookup returns CDR1 SGHTA and CDR2 FQGNSA. CDR3 length equals 15 residues. Trimming pared 6 bases from V and 2 bases from J, leaving 14 bases between. The CDR3 coding sequence is TGTGCCAGCAGTCGACCGGGATCTACTGGAAACACCATATATTTT. It is translated as CASSRPGSTGNTIYF.

The chain has TRBV7-6 and TRBJ1-1; D unresolved. The ends were cut back, 5 bases at V and 8 bases at J, with 6 bases in the middle. Per the germline V gene, CDR1 is SGHVS and CDR2 is FNYEAQ. CDR3 length equals 10 residues. The CDR3: CASSTQEAFF. The CDR3 DNA reads as TGTGCCAGCAGCACCCAGGAAGCTTTCTTT.

The chain is built from TRBV5-6 and TRBJ2-1; 11 bases are shared with TRBD2. The CDR3 extends over 17 amino acids. Germline CDR1 is SGHDT and CDR2 is YYEEEE. V lost 4 bases and J lost 4; bases outside the gene matches: 10. The CDR3 sequence: CASSTPTSGAPYNEQFF. The CDR3 DNA reads as TGTGCCAGCAGCACCCCGACTAGCGGGGCCCCATACAATGAGCAGTTCTTC.

This clonotype was seen only a few times. The CDR3 loop reads CASSILRVAGAHEQFF. The CDR3 DNA reads as TGTGCCAGTAGCATTCTCCGGGTAGCGGGAGCCCATGAGCAGTTCTTC. J is TRBJ2-1 and V is TRBV19; 9 bases fit TRBD2. The CDR3 consists of 16 residues. The V gene's germline CDR1 is LNHDA and CDR2 SQIVND (reference sequence). Losses at the gene ends were 6 bases for V and 8 bases for J; bases not matched to a gene: 14. The variable domain in full, completed from reference TRBV19 and TRBJ2-1, reads DGGITQSPKYLFRKEGQNVTLSCEQNLNHDAMYWYRQDPGQGLRLIYYSQIVNDFQKGDIAEGYSVSREKKESFPLTVTSAQKNPTAFYLCASSILRVAGAHEQFFGPGTRLTVL.

The chain has TRBV7-6 and TRBJ2-5, with TRBD2 matching 8 bases. The CDR3 is 15 amino acids. Germline V gene sequence: CDR1 SGHVS, CDR2 FNYEAQ. V was pared by 11 bases and J by 5 bases, with 16 bases of the junction left unmatched. CDR3 coding DNA: TGTGCCCTCAGCTTAGGTCCGGGAGGGAGGGAGACCCAGTACTTC. It is translated as CALSLGPGGRETQYF.

This clonotype appeared many times. This sequence joins TRBV7-2 and TRBJ2-7; 11 nucleotides align to TRBD2. Germline CDR1 is SGHTA and CDR2 is FQGNSA. CDR3 length equals 16 residues. The junction had 10 bases not matched to a gene; V was cut back by 2 bases and J by 7 bases. The CDR3 protein is CASSLPPTSGGREQYF. The CDR3 nucleotides are TGTGCCAGCAGCTTACCCCCCACTAGCGGGGGTCGGGAGCAGTACTTC.

The table lists this clonotype with a few counts. The gene calls are TRBV28 and TRBJ1-1, with D possibly TRBD1 on 5 matching bases. The CDR3 covers 16 residues. The germline V gene has CDR1 MDHEN and CDR2 SYDVKM. V was pared by 2 bases and J by 0 bases, with 13 bases between. The chain's CDR3 is CASSLTGGGMNTEAFF. The CDR3 nucleotides are TGTGCCAGCAGTTTAACGGGGGGTGGGATGAACACTGAAGCTTTCTTT.

This clonotype has just a few counts. The chain uses TRBV2 and TRBJ1-1, with D unresolved. In germline, CDR1 is SNHLY, CDR2 FYNNEI. Between the trimmed V and J ends, which lost 7 bases and 0 bases, there was a span of 9 bases. The CDR3 totals 13 residues. The CDR3 spells CASTILMNTEAFF. CDR3 bases: TGTGCCAGCACGATTCTGATGAACACTGAAGCTTTCTTT.

This clonotype has only a few counts. The chain recombines TRBV7-2 with TRBJ2-1; D is possibly TRBD2 (6 bases). The germline CDR1 and CDR2 sequences are SGHTA and FQGNSA. Between the trimmed V and J ends, which lost 5 bases and 8 bases, there was a span of 13 bases. The CDR3 runs to 13 residues. As DNA, the CDR3 is TGTGCCAGCAGCCCGCTTTGGGGGGATGAGCAGTTCTTC. Translated, it gives CASSPLWGDEQFF.

The chain couples TRBV6-2 or TRBV6-3 to TRBJ1-5, with D possibly being TRBD1 (5 bases). The CDR3 has 12 residues. CDR1 and CDR2 from the germline V gene are MNHEY and SVGEGT. The V and J ends lost 8 bases and 9 bases respectively, with 14 bases between them. CDR3 region: CASGRQFRPQHF. The CDR3 nucleotides are TGTGCCAGCGGGCGACAGTTCCGGCCCCAGCATTTT.

This chain links TRBV9 with TRBJ1-2; 11 nucleotides align to TRBD1. V lost 0 bases to trimming and J lost 2 bases; unmatched junction nucleotides: 6. This CDR3 is 17 amino acids long. CDR1 is SGDLS and CDR2 is YYNGEE in the germline V gene. The CDR3 spells CASSVGDRGSRNYGYTF. CDR3 in DNA: TGTGCCAGCAGCGTAGGGGACAGGGGGAGCAGGAACTATGGCTACACCTTC.

The genes are TRBV20-1 and TRBJ1-2; TRBD1 might be the D (5 bases). The CDR3 is made up of 12 amino acids. V was pared by 0 bases and J by 8 bases, with 10 bases between. Germline CDR1 is DFQATT and CDR2 is SNEGSKA (reference sequence). CDR3 sequence reads: CSARDSGNGYTF. As DNA, the CDR3 is TGCAGTGCTAGAGATTCAGGGAACGGCTACACCTTC.

The chain carries TRBV25-1 and TRBJ1-1, with D unclear. V was shortened by 1 base and J by 4 bases, with 13 bases between the two germline ends. Germline V gene data show CDR1 as MGHDK and CDR2 as SYGVNS. The CDR3 totals 15 residues. This CDR3 is CASSELTVAGTEAFF. The CDR3 DNA reads as TGTGCCAGCAGTGAATTGACGGTAGCGGGCACTGAAGCTTTCTTT.

The J gene is TRBJ2-5, the V gene TRBV20-1; 8 bases line up with TRBD2. The J segment lost 2 bases and the V segment lost 3 bases, leaving 14 bases of the junction unmatched. The CDR3 length is 17 residues. Germline V gene data show CDR1 as DFQATT and CDR2 as SNEGSKA (reference sequence). CDR3 region: CSARGYSVTSAQETQYF. The CDR3 DNA reads as TGCAGTGCTAGGGGGTATAGTGTGACTAGCGCGCAAGAGACCCAGTACTTC.

V gene TRBV2 combines with J gene TRBJ2-5, with 13 bases fitting TRBD2. V shed 6 bases and J 13 bases; nucleotides not matched to a gene: 14. In germline, CDR1 is SNHLY, CDR2 FYNNEI. This CDR3 region has 15 residues. CDR3 residues: CASSPGRLAGGILYF. The CDR3 DNA sequence: TGTGCCAGCAGCCCTGGACGACTAGCGGGAGGAATTCTGTACTTC.